The rows below give T cell receptor beta chains drawn from one sample of a study of blood T cells in healthy people across ages. TCRdb itself ran the 5' RACE reads through MiXCR, one entry per CDR3 protein. The sample has about 720,000 distinct CDR3 sequences, roughly 25% seen once. This same sample was also part of a study on T cells of mothers and their children.

The sample comprised blood. All receptors derive from a boy aged 5-17 years in good health. The CDR3 runs from the conserved cysteine through the conserved F or W. A D gene is named only where the DNA matches it firmly. For some rows the clone size is stated as once, few or many, or as a class when expanded; others skip it.

clone_size: many
v_call: TRBV6-5
d_call: TRBD2
j_call: TRBJ2-7
cdr3_nt: TGTGCCAGCCGACTGCGGGAGAGCTCCTACGAGCAGTACTTC
cdr3_aa: CASRLRESSYEQYF

clone_size: -
v_call: TRBV10-3
d_call: -
j_call: TRBJ1-1
cdr3_nt: TGTGCCATCAGTGAGTTTTCAGCGAACACTGAAGCTCTCTTT
cdr3_aa: CAISEFSANTEALF

clone_size: -
v_call: TRBV9
d_call: -
j_call: TRBJ1-2
cdr3_nt: TGTGCCAGCAGCGCCCGGGCAGGGACTAACTATGGCTACACCTTC
cdr3_aa: CASSARAGTNYGYTF

clone_size: -
v_call: TRBV6-2/TRBV6-3
d_call: -
j_call: TRBJ1-1
cdr3_nt: TGTGCCAGCAGTTACCCCGACAGGAGGGGGAGGACTGAAGCTTTCTTT
cdr3_aa: CASSYPDRRGRTEAFF

clone_size: -
v_call: TRBV12-3/TRBV12-4
d_call: -
j_call: TRBJ2-1
cdr3_nt: TGTGCCAGCAGTACGGGCATATTACGGGATGAGTACTTC
cdr3_aa: CASSTGILRDEYF

clone_size: -
v_call: TRBV7-9
d_call: -
j_call: TRBJ2-3
cdr3_nt: TGTGCCAGCAACCCTGGGGCTATAGATACGCAGTATTTT
cdr3_aa: CASNPGAIDTQYF

clone_size: -
v_call: TRBV27
d_call: -
j_call: TRBJ2-2
cdr3_nt: TGTGCCAGCAGTGGGGCGGGCGGGGAGCTGTTTTTT
cdr3_aa: CASSGAGGELFF

clone_size: -
v_call: TRBV12-3/TRBV12-4
d_call: -
j_call: TRBJ2-7
cdr3_nt: TGTGCCAGCAGTTTGAGTGACGAGCAGTACTTC
cdr3_aa: CASSLSDEQYF

clone_size: few
v_call: TRBV29-1
d_call: -
j_call: TRBJ1-1
cdr3_nt: TGCAGCGTTGTATCAGGGATACTGAACACTGAAGCTTTCTTT
cdr3_aa: CSVVSGILNTEAFF

clone_size: -
v_call: TRBV6-6
d_call: -
j_call: TRBJ1-2
cdr3_nt: TGTGCCAGCAGACAGCTCGACTATGGCTACACCTTC
cdr3_aa: CASRQLDYGYTF

clone_size: many
v_call: TRBV12-3/TRBV12-4
d_call: -
j_call: TRBJ2-4
cdr3_nt: TGTGCCAGCAGTTTGGGGGGCATTCAGTACTTC
cdr3_aa: CASSLGGIQYF

clone_size: few
v_call: TRBV7-2
d_call: -
j_call: TRBJ1-2
cdr3_nt: TGTGCCAGCAGTCCTTTCAAAGGGTCCGGGGGCTACACCTTC
cdr3_aa: CASSPFKGSGGYTF

clone_size: -
v_call: TRBV6-5
d_call: -
j_call: TRBJ1-2
cdr3_nt: TGTGCCAGCAGTTACGGTCAGCGCTATGGCTACACCTTC
cdr3_aa: CASSYGQRYGYTF

clone_size: -
v_call: TRBV29-1
d_call: -
j_call: TRBJ2-5
cdr3_nt: TGCGGCGTTGAGGTCGTCGGGGGCCAAGAGACCCAGTACTTC
cdr3_aa: CGVEVVGGQETQYF

clone_size: few
v_call: TRBV4-1
d_call: -
j_call: TRBJ2-2
cdr3_nt: TGCGCCAGCAGCCGCGGACTTGCCACCGGGGAGCTGTTTTTT
cdr3_aa: CASSRGLATGELFF

clone_size: few
v_call: TRBV5-1
d_call: -
j_call: TRBJ2-5
cdr3_nt: TGCGCCAGCAGCCAAGGACAGAGAGAGGAGACCCAGTACTTC
cdr3_aa: CASSQGQREETQYF

clone_size: -
v_call: TRBV29-1
d_call: -
j_call: TRBJ1-2
cdr3_nt: TGCAGCGTTGTTGTAAGGAACTATGGCTACACCTTC
cdr3_aa: CSVVVRNYGYTF

clone_size: few
v_call: TRBV10-3
d_call: TRBD1
j_call: TRBJ1-2
cdr3_nt: TGTGCCATCAGTGCGGGACAGGGCGGAGGGAGAGGCTACACCTTC
cdr3_aa: CAISAGQGGGRGYTF

clone_size: -
v_call: TRBV7-9
d_call: -
j_call: TRBJ2-1
cdr3_nt: TGTGCCAGCAGCTCAGCCCCTCTCGTGACCCCGAGGGACAATGAGCAGTTCTTC
cdr3_aa: CASSSAPLVTPRDNEQFF

clone_size: few
v_call: TRBV2
d_call: TRBD2
j_call: TRBJ2-7
cdr3_nt: TGTGCCAGTACCTTGACTAGCAGACCCTACGAGCAGTACTTC
cdr3_aa: CASTLTSRPYEQYF

clone_size: -
v_call: TRBV4-2
d_call: -
j_call: TRBJ1-4
cdr3_nt: TGTGCCAGCAGCGCGAGCCCTCAGGGGACTAATGAAAAACTGTTTTTT
cdr3_aa: CASSASPQGTNEKLFF

clone_size: -
v_call: TRBV25-1
d_call: -
j_call: TRBJ2-1
cdr3_nt: TGTGCCAGCGGGGAGCGGAGGGTCTACAATGAGCAGTTCTTC
cdr3_aa: CASGERRVYNEQFF

clone_size: few
v_call: TRBV28
d_call: TRBD2
j_call: TRBJ2-7
cdr3_nt: TGTGCCAGCAGCAACGGACTAGCGGGAGGTCTCTCCTACGAGCAGTACTTC
cdr3_aa: CASSNGLAGGLSYEQYF

clone_size: few
v_call: TRBV7-2
d_call: -
j_call: TRBJ2-4
cdr3_nt: TGTGCCAGCAGCTTAGCGATAGGGGCAAAAAACATTCAGTACTTC
cdr3_aa: CASSLAIGAKNIQYF

clone_size: -
v_call: TRBV27
d_call: TRBD1
j_call: TRBJ1-2
cdr3_nt: TGTGCCAGCAGTTCCTACGGGACAGGCTATGGCTACACCTTC
cdr3_aa: CASSSYGTGYGYTF

clone_size: -
v_call: TRBV20-1
d_call: -
j_call: TRBJ2-6
cdr3_nt: TGCAGTGAGAATGGCTCTGGGGCCAACGTCCTGACTTTC
cdr3_aa: CSENGSGANVLTF

clone_size: once
v_call: TRBV7-9
d_call: TRBD1
j_call: TRBJ2-5
cdr3_nt: TGTGCCAGCAGCTTAGGAACAACTGACAGGGGCGGTGAGACCCAGTACTTC
cdr3_aa: CASSLGTTDRGGETQYF

clone_size: many
v_call: TRBV12-3/TRBV12-4
d_call: TRBD1
j_call: TRBJ1-4
cdr3_nt: TGTGCCAGCAGCTTAGGACAGGGAAATGAAAAACTGTTTTTT
cdr3_aa: CASSLGQGNEKLFF